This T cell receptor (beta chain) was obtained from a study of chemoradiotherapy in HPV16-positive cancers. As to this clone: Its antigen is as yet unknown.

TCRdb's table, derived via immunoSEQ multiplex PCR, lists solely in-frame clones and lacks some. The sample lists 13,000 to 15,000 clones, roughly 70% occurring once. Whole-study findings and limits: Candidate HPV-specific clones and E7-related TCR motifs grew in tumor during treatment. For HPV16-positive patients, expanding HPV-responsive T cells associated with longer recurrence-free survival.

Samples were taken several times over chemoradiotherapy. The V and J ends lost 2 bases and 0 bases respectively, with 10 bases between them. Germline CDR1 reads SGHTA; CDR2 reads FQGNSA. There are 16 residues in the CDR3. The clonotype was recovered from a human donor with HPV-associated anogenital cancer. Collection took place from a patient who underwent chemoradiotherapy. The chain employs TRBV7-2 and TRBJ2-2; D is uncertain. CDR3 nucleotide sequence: TGTGCCAGCAGCTTACGGCAGATCGCGAACACCGGGGAGCTGTTTTTT. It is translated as CASSLRQIANTGELFF.